This T cell receptor beta chain was sequenced for a study of Graves' ophthalmopathy and Graves' hyperthyroidism. Study findings and constraints: Blood also harbored most expanded thyroid clonotypes above 0.001 frequency.

Unmatched junction bases numbered 10, after V lost 0 bases and J lost 3 bases. This CDR3 contains 16 residues. CDR1 and CDR2 (germline): DFQATT, SNEGSKA (reference sequence). TCR beta CDR3 amplification used RNA transcripts. First-round RT-PCR used HTBI primers; second-round multiplex PCR followed. MiXCR, applied by TCRdb to the multiplex PCR reads, yields one record per CDR3 protein. The sample yields almost 750,000 distinct CDR3 sequences, 40% seen once. Notes on this clonotype: The antigen is unknown. With a much larger clone just one base away, this may be a read error.

In donors with ophthalmopathy, activity was moderate-to-severe, with CAS ≥3, NOSPECS ≥4 and duration under 3 months. The PBMCs were taken from approximately 9.7 ml of fresh peripheral blood. V usage is TRBV20-1 and J usage is TRBJ2-7; 8 bases are shared with TRBD2. The clonotype was recovered from an adult man with Graves' ophthalmopathy. The sequenced sample consisted of peripheral blood. CDR3 protein: CSARDYGGLELYEQYF. The CDR3 bases are TGCAGTGCTAGAGATTATGGGGGACTAGAACTCTACGAGCAGTACTTC.